This TCR beta chain was identified in a study of T cells in Graves' hyperthyroidism and ophthalmopathy (dated by TCRdb to the late 2010s). With respect to the entire study: Peripheral blood was collected at initial diagnosis, before any treatment. In addition, the study compared T-cell repertoires in thyroid tissue and in blood from several Graves' hyperthyroidism patients. TCR Vbeta CDR3 sequencing of fewer than 150 peripheral blood samples (43 ophthalmopathy, 75 hyperthyroidism and roughly 17 progressor patients) is reported in the paper. A discovery cohort of about a hundred patients, 43 with Graves' ophthalmopathy and 55 to 60 with stable Graves' hyperthyroidism, was used to find distinguishing TCR V-J signatures. Prospective prediction of ophthalmopathy was tested in an independent validation cohort of 18 to 20 hyperthyroidism patients and some 17 patients who later progressed to ophthalmopathy. The 95 to 100 discovery patients were randomly divided into training and test sets at a 7:3 ratio. Following sampling, methimazole starting at 30 mg daily was given to hyperthyroidism patients, and high-dose intravenous methylprednisolone was given to ophthalmopathy patients.

The TCR beta CDR3 regions were amplified from the RNA transcripts. A first-round RT-PCR of the TCR CDR3 used the HTBI primer set with the Qiagen OneStep RT-PCR kit. A second multiplex PCR round built the libraries, followed by size selection and purification. Libraries were sequenced paired-end with 100 bp reads on an Illumina HiSeq2000. In the original analysis: Raw data were processed with SOAPnuke, discarding reads with adapters, uncalled bases, mean Phred below 15, or no exact constant-primer or identifier match. COPE v1.2.5 was used to merge high-quality paired reads, and clonotypes were defined as unique nucleotide sequences. Clonotypes were aligned to IMGT TRBV, TRBD and TRBJ reference segments using MiTCR v1.1. The analysis included only V-J combinations with a frequency above 0.0001, which together covered over 98% of the repertoires. A TCS score was defined as the ratio between F50 (clonal expansion) and ExV (chaos), using BLOSUM62-based TCRdist between CDR3 peptides within each V-J. Welch's t-statistics and random forest reduced 500 to 650 V-J features to roughly 13, which were used in a naive Bayes classifier (R e1071). TCRdb handled the public reads itself, with Q25 trimming in fastp and clone calling in MiXCR, and kept productive beta chains. Rows with one shared CDR3 protein collapse into an entry with the most common genes and DNA. In this record, the V and J calls reflect TCRdb's handling and not the investigators' own analysis. The sample includes 90,000 to 120,000 distinct CDR3 sequences, with 16% observed a single time. The ten largest make up under 45% of the sample.

What the authors observed across the whole study: A 13 V-J signature model separated ophthalmopathy from stable hyperthyroidism, with over 85% sensitivity and about 81% specificity in cross-validation and 80%/75% in testing. No statistical method was used to set the sample size in advance, and investigators knew the group allocation. Blood samples also contained most of the expanded thyroid clonotypes (frequency above 0.001), which suggests that blood repertoires may reflect thyroid immune responses. During validation, the model predicted progression to ophthalmopathy a median of about 6.5 months ahead of onset, with roughly 65% sensitivity and 72.22% specificity.

Graves' hyperthyroidism was defined as stable when no progression to ophthalmopathy occurred over 18 months of follow-up. The hyperthyroidism patients were between 18 and 65 years old and newly diagnosed, with a disease duration of less than 2 months. Patients with uncontrolled infections, other autoimmune diseases, pregnancy or lactation were excluded. Diagnoses were based on clinical symptoms, serum thyroxine and TRAb, thyroid ultrasound and orbital computed tomography. Ficoll-Paque density gradient centrifugation was used to isolate PBMCs from about 10 ml of fresh peripheral blood. Total RNA was extracted using Trizol reagent, and RNA quality was assessed on an Agilent 2100 Bioanalyzer. This clonotype was seen repeatedly, ten times or more. Its target antigen remains unknown. Per-base qualities were not stored, and no clone one base away is much larger. Cut back by 6 bases and 7 bases, the V and J ends lie 19 bases apart. From the germline V gene, CDR1 is SNHLY and CDR2 is FYNNEI. The CDR3 holds 15 amino acids from the cysteine to the phenylalanine. The kept DNA is CDR3 alone, 45 bases in frame from the first base.

The sequence joins TRBV2 to TRBJ2-1; the D region possibly corresponds to TRBD2 (7 bases align). Sequencing was performed on blood. The receptor was derived from a woman aged 50 to 60 with Graves' hyperthyroidism. The nucleotides are TGTGCCAGCAGCTGGGGGTTACAGGGAGGGAATGAGCAGTTCTTC. Its amino acids are CASSWGLQGGNEQFF.